This TCR beta chain appears in the sequencing data of a study of blood T cell repertoires in COVID-19. At the level of the study: The cDNA or gDNA used as material had been derived from T cells, B-cell-depleted T cells, or PBMCs.

This clone was seen only once. Measured with immunoSEQ multiplex PCR; TCRdb has only the in-frame clones, and not every one. The sample includes about 140,000 clones, about 75% seen only once; the top ten take under 3%. The CDR3 runs 15 residues. Germline lookup yields CDR1 MGHRA and CDR2 YSYEKL. V lost 6 bases to trimming and J lost 6 bases, with 20 bases between them. The receptor was derived from a woman aged 50 to 60 who had recovered from COVID-19. The specimen was PBMCs or T cells enriched from blood (not recorded which). V and J are TRBV4-1 and TRBJ1-1; D not resolved. CDR3 nucleotides: TGCGCCAGCAGGGAGTTACTCGGGTCCAACCCTGAAGCTTTCTTT. Its protein product is CASRELLGSNPEAFF.